These 26 T cell receptor beta chains were all obtained from the same sample, sequenced in a study of shared clonotypes between healthy human individuals. Clones were read by immunoSEQ multiplex PCR, and TCRdb kept only the in-frame ones, dropping some. In the table there are roughly 1 million clones, roughly 70% of which are singletons. The sequencing sample was made of memory CD4+ T cells sorted from blood. The subset is: CD45RA-negative fraction. Receptor source: a man between 18 and 35 years old in good health.

There are many counts of this clone. The genes are TRBV29-1 and TRBJ1-1, with TRBD1 as a possible D gene (6 bases). CDR3 size: 14 residues. Trimming shortened V by 7 bases and J by 1 base, and 16 bases separated the two germline ends. Germline CDR1 reads SQVTM; CDR2 reads ANQGSEA. CDR3 sequence (DNA): TGCAGCGCTAAAGGCGGGGGGCCGAACACTGAAGCTTTCTTT. This sequence encodes CSAKGGGPNTEAFF.

This clone showed up just once. The chain is built from TRBV7-8 and TRBJ2-3, with D unresolved. The CDR3 is 12 amino acids. V was pared by 1 base and J by 4 bases, with 3 bases between. From germline, CDR1 is SGHVS and CDR2 FQNEAQ. This CDR3 reads CASSLVPDTQYF. CDR3 bases: TGTGCCAGCAGCTTAGTCCCAGATACGCAGTATTTT.

The CDR3 DNA sequence: TGCAGCGTTGCTCCGCATAGCTCCTACAATGAGCAGTTCTTC. It encodes CSVAPHSSYNEQFF. This chain connects TRBV29-1 to TRBJ2-1; D gene uncertain. CDR3 length equals 14 residues. The germline CDR1 and CDR2 sequences are SQVTM and ANQGSEA. The V gene lost 4 bases and the J gene lost 0 bases, with 10 bases spanning the gap.

The table lists this clone with a count of one. The sample has other DNA sequences that encode this CDR3 too. The J gene is TRBJ1-1, the V gene TRBV9; D not resolved. The CDR3 is 13 amino acids. Germline loops: CDR1 SGDLS, CDR2 YYNGEE. V lost 0 bases, J lost 1 base, and 4 bases lay in between. The CDR3 loop is CASSVGRNTEAFF. CDR3 in DNA: TGTGCCAGCAGCGTAGGTAGGAACACTGAAGCTTTCTTT.

The J gene is TRBJ2-5, the V gene TRBV15; D is undetermined. Per germline, CDR1 LNHNV and CDR2 YYDKDF (reference sequence). The CDR3 is 14 residues long. Trimming took 4 bases from V and 1 from J, leaving 10 bases between them. The CDR3 bases are TGTGCCACCAGCATAGGGCTCGCCCAAGAGACCCAGTACTTC. Protein sequence: CATSIGLAQETQYF. Supplemented by reference TRBV15 and TRBJ2-5, the full variable domain reads DAMVIQNPRYQVTQFGKPVTLSCSQTLNHNVMYWYQQKSSQAPKLLFHYYDKDFNNEADTPDNFQSRRPNTSFCFLDIRSPGLGDTAMYLCATSIGLAQETQYFGPGTRLLVL.

The CDR3 spells CASSSEWVSGNTIYF. The CDR3 DNA follows: TGTGCCAGCAGCTCAGAATGGGTCTCTGGAAACACCATATATTTT. The chain has TRBV7-2 and TRBJ1-3; D unresolved. The V end lost 4 bases, the J end lost 0 bases, and 10 bases lay between the germline ends. Germline V gene lookup returns CDR1 SGHTA and CDR2 FQGNSA. The CDR3 loop spans 15 amino acids.

A few counts support this clone. A read error is possible here, since a much larger clone lies one base away. This specimen includes other DNA sequences encoding the same CDR3. The genes are TRBV5-1 and TRBJ1-1; a possible D gene is TRBD1 (5 bases). Trimming took off 1 base at V and 1 base at J, with 5 bases between the two ends. This CDR3 is built from 13 residues. Germline-derived CDR1 and CDR2 are SGHRS and YFSETQ. The CDR3 is CASSLRGNTEAFF. CDR3 bases: TGCGCCAGCAGCTTGAGGGGGAACACTGAAGCTTTCTTT.

This clone has a handful of counts. The chain combines TRBV2 with TRBJ2-5; TRBD1 or TRBD2 may be the D gene (5 bases each). CDR3 length equals 13 residues. V dropped 5 bases and J dropped 12 bases, with 19 bases sitting between them. CDR1 is SNHLY and CDR2 is FYNNEI in the germline V gene. Written as DNA, the CDR3 is TGTGCCAGCAGTACCCGGGAAGGGGTGATCGAGTACTTC. Translating gives CASSTREGVIEYF.

Note on this clone: One junction end does not reproduce the germline sequence, and a read error may be involved. The chain has TRBV7-6 and TRBJ2-5; possible D gene TRBD1, 6 bases. The CDR3 has 15 residues. Germline-derived CDR1 and CDR2 are SGHVS and FNYEAQ. The CDR3 DNA reads as TGTGCCAGCAGCTTAGAGGGCAGGGGCCAAGGGACCCAGTACTTC. It yields the protein CASSLEGRGQGTQYF. Filled out from reference TRBV7-6 and TRBJ2-5, the complete variable domain reads GAGVSQSPRYKVTKRGQDVALRCDPISGHVSLYWYRQALGQGPEFLTYFNYEAQQDKSGLPNDRFSAERPEGSISTLTIQRTEQRDSAMYRCASSLEGRGQGTQYFGPGTRLLVL.

The rearrangement uses TRBV5-1 and TRBJ1-1; D unclear. Trimming pared 4 bases from V and 0 bases from J, leaving 7 bases between. This CDR3 is built from 13 residues. Germline CDR1 is SGHRS and CDR2 is YFSETQ. CDR3 nucleotide sequence: TGCGCCAGCAGCGTAAATGTGAACACTGAAGCTTTCTTT. Its translation is CASSVNVNTEAFF.

The gene calls are TRBV6-5 and TRBJ1-2, with 8 bases aligning to TRBD1. V shed 7 bases, J shed 8 bases, and the junction held 15 bases outside the gene matches. This CDR3 is 15 amino acids long. Per the germline V gene, CDR1 is MNHEY and CDR2 is SVGAGI. The CDR3 sequence: CASTKRGGQGEGYTF. CDR3 DNA sequence: TGTGCCAGCACCAAGCGTGGAGGACAGGGCGAGGGCTACACCTTC.

The chain is built from TRBV5-1 and TRBJ2-5; 8 bases map to TRBD2. Losses at the gene ends were 4 bases for V and 3 bases for J; bases not matched to a gene: 8. Germline-derived CDR1 and CDR2 are SGHRS and YFSETQ. The CDR3 runs to 15 residues. CDR3: CASSGSGSIEETQYF. CDR3 DNA: TGCGCCAGCAGCGGGAGCGGGAGCATCGAAGAGACCCAGTACTTC.

The rearrangement uses TRBV21-1 and TRBJ2-1; the D call TRBD2 from the table was never checked on the DNA. TRBV21-1 has pseudogene status. The CDR3 has 16 amino acids. The CDR3 protein is CASSPQRERGHNEQFF. The CDR3 DNA follows: TGTGCCAGCAGCCCCCAGCGGGAGAGAGGCCACAATGAGCAGTTCTTC.

V and J are TRBV7-6 and TRBJ2-7, with D maybe TRBD1 (7 bases). The CDR3 has 13 amino acids. The germline gives CDR1 SGHVS, CDR2 FNYEAQ. The V end was cut by 6 bases, the J end by 12 bases, with 21 bases between. The DNA for the CDR3 is TGTGCCAGCAGTCAGGGGGTCGGGGGAGCAGTGTACTTC. This codes for CASSQGVGGAVYF.

The chain joins TRBV5-6 to TRBJ1-1, with unresolved D. The V and J ends lost 2 bases and 8 bases respectively, with 16 bases between them. CDR3 length: 14 residues. Germline V gene data show CDR1 as SGHDT and CDR2 as YYEEEE. CDR3 DNA: TGTGCCAGCAGCTTAAAACCTTCTGGCCGGGAAGCTTTCTTT. Translating it yields CASSLKPSGREAFF.

Only a few counts were recorded for this clone. This chain links TRBV7-2 with TRBJ2-1, with D perhaps given as TRBD1 or TRBD2 (6 bases each). The V and J ends lost 1 base and 12 bases respectively, with 13 bases between them. The CDR3 spans 13 residues. Germline loops: CDR1 SGHTA, CDR2 FQGNSA. The CDR3: CASSLGAGQVQFF. CDR3 in DNA: TGTGCCAGCAGCTTAGGGGCGGGACAAGTGCAGTTCTTC.

Comment on this clone: This likely stems from a read error, as it lies one base from a far larger clone. The chain employs TRBV13 and TRBJ1-4; possibly TRBD1 for D (5 bases). Germline V gives CDR1 PRHDT, CDR2 FYEKMQ (reference sequence). This CDR3 contains 16 residues. The germline V and J ends were trimmed by 6 bases and 4 bases, with 18 bases remaining between them. DNA of the CDR3: TGTGCCAGCAGTGGATCGCTGGGGCGGATTAATGAAAAACTGTTTTTT. Protein sequence: CASSGSLGRINEKLFF.

This rearrangement joins TRBV9 to TRBJ1-4, with a weak D call TRBD1 (5 bases). Per the germline V gene, CDR1 is SGDLS and CDR2 is YYNGEE. The CDR3 is made up of 14 amino acids. V lost 7 bases to trimming and J lost 5 bases, with 15 bases between them. CDR3: CASAPGGGNEKLFF. CDR3 sequence (DNA): TGTGCCAGCGCCCCTGGGGGGGGGAATGAAAAACTGTTTTTT.

The chain has TRBV7-2 and TRBJ1-1, with TRBD1 identical over 8 bases. Germline trimming cut 5 bases from V and 5 bases from J; bases unmatched to any gene: 13. Per the germline V gene, CDR1 is SGHTA and CDR2 is FQGNSA. This CDR3 contains 16 residues. In DNA form, the CDR3 reads TGTGCCAGCAGCCTCGGACAGGGAGGGTCGGGTACTGAAGCTTTCTTT. Residues: CASSLGQGGSGTEAFF.

The genes are TRBV7-6 and TRBJ2-7; TRBD2 agrees at 13 bases. Unmatched junction bases numbered 5, after V lost 0 bases and J lost 0 bases. Germline CDR1 reads SGHVS; CDR2 reads FNYEAQ. This CDR3 is 18 amino acids long. CDR3 loop: CASSLALAGGPFSYEQYF. CDR3 sequence (DNA): TGTGCCAGCAGCTTAGCACTAGCGGGAGGGCCATTCTCCTACGAGCAGTACTTC.

The rearrangement links TRBV6-1 to TRBJ1-5; 8 positions match TRBD1. The germline CDR1 and CDR2 sequences are MNHNS and SASEGT. This CDR3 spans 14 amino acids. Trimming removed 6 bases from V and 5 bases from J; junction bases left unmatched: 6. The CDR3 sequence is CASRNAGGHQPQHF. The CDR3, as DNA: TGTGCCAGCAGGAATGCAGGGGGCCATCAGCCCCAGCATTTT.

V is TRBV6-1 and J is TRBJ1-6; TRBD1 matches 7 bases. V shed 11 bases, J shed 6 bases, and the junction held 10 bases outside the gene matches. CDR1 and CDR2 from the germline V gene are MNHNS and SASEGT. The CDR3 contains 14 residues. CDR3 sequence (DNA): TGTGCCGGAAGAACAGGGGAAGGTAATTCACCCCTCCACTTT. It specifies CAGRTGEGNSPLHF.

This chain connects TRBV2 to TRBJ1-6, with D maybe TRBD1 (5 bases). CDR3 length equals 14 residues. The germline V gene encodes CDR1 SNHLY and CDR2 FYNNEI. Trimming removed 6 bases at V and 7 bases at J, with 13 bases between. CDR3 loop: CASRTAMPNSPLHF. CDR3 coding DNA: TGTGCCAGCAGGACAGCTATGCCCAATTCACCCCTCCACTTT.

The chain recombines TRBV5-1 with TRBJ2-3; TRBD2 aligns across 9 bases. The CDR3 has 17 residues. The V segment lost 2 bases and the J segment 5 bases; nucleotides outside the gene matches: 12. Germline CDR1 SGHRS, CDR2 YFSETQ. CDR3 sequence (DNA): TGCGCCAGCAGCTTAGTGACTAGCGGTCTTGGGGTAGATACGCAGTATTTT. Protein product: CASSLVTSGLGVDTQYF.

The chain uses TRBV2 and TRBJ1-2; D is ambiguous. This CDR3 has 17 residues. Trimming stripped 6 bases from V and 8 bases from J, with 28 bases between. CDR1 and CDR2 from the germline V gene are SNHLY and FYNNEI. The CDR3 DNA follows: TGTGCCAGCAGCGTAACGACCTTAGGAGTTCGAGATGTGGGCTACACCTTC. Protein: CASSVTTLGVRDVGYTF.

The rearrangement joins TRBV5-8 to TRBJ1-2, with a tentative D call TRBD1 (6 bases). Germline CDR1 is SGHTS and CDR2 is YDEGEE. V shed 4 bases and J shed 3 bases, with 10 bases lying between them. CDR3 length equals 13 residues. The DNA of the CDR3 is TGTGCCAGCAGCCGCAACAGGGACTATGGCTACACCTTC. Its translation: CASSRNRDYGYTF. The variable domain in full, completed from reference TRBV5-8 and TRBJ1-2, reads EAGVTQSPTHLIKTRGQQATLRCSPISGHTSVYWYQQALGLGLQFLLWYDEGEERNRGNFPPRFSGRQFPNYSSELNVNALELEDSALYLCASSRNRDYGYTFGSGTRLTVV.